This T cell receptor beta chain was recorded in a study of identical twins. Trimming took off 5 bases at V and 0 bases at J, with 11 bases between the two ends. The CDR3 sequence is 15 residues long. CDR1 MGHDK and CDR2 SYGVNS come from the germline V gene. General study results and limits: The study drew conclusions from cross-sectional statistical analysis, not from following the same donors. Beta out-of-frame sequences showed weaker excess twin sharing. Where out-of-frame alpha sequences were twin-shared, they showed excess low generation probability.

Of note for this clonotype: Its cognate antigen is unknown.

TCRdb redid the calling of the 5' RACE reads with MiXCR, one entry per CDR3 protein. The profile shows under 800,000 distinct CDR3 sequences, around 20% of them singletons. This same sample was also part of a study on T cells expressing NK-cell markers.

The sequencing input was PBMCs. The J gene is TRBJ2-1, the V gene TRBV25-1, with unresolved D. This receptor was obtained from a woman aged 18-30 years in good health. For the CDR3, the DNA is TGTGCCAGCAGTCGCGCTCAGAGCTCCTACAATGAGCAGTTCTTC. It translates to CASSRAQSSYNEQFF.